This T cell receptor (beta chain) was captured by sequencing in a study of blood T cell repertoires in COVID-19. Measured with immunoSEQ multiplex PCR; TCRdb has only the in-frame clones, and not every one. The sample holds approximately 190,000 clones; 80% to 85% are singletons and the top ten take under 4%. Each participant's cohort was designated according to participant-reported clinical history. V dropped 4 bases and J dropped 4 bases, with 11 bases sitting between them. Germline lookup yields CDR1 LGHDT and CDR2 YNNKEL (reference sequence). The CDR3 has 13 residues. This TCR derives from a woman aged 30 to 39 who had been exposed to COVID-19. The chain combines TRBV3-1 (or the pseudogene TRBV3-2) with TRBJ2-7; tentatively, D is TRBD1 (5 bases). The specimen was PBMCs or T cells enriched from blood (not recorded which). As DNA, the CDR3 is TGTGCCAGCAGCCCGGACACCTTATACGAGCAGTACTTC. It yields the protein CASSPDTLYEQYF.